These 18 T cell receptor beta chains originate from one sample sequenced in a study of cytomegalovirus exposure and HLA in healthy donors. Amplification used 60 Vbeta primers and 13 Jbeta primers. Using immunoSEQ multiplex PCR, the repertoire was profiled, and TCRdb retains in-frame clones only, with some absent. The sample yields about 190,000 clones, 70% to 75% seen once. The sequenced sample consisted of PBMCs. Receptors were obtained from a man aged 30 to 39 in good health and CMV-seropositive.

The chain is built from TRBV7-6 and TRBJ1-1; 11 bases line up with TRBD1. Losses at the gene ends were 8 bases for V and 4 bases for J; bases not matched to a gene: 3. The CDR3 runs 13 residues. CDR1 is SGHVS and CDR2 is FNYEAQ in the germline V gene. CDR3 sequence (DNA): TGTGCCAGCTCTGGACAGGGGGCCACTGAAGCTTTCTTT. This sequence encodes CASSGQGATEAFF.

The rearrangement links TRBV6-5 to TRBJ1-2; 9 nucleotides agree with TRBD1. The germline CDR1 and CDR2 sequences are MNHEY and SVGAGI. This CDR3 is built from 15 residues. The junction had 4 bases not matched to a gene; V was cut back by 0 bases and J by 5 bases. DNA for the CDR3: TGTGCCAGCAGTTACTCCGGGACAGGGACGTATGGCTACACCTTC. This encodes CASSYSGTGTYGYTF.

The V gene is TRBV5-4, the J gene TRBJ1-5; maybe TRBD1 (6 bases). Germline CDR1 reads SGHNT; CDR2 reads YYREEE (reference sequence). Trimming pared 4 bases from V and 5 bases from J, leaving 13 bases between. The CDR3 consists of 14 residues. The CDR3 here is CASSVGGGDQPQHF. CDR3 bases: TGTGCCAGCAGCGTGGGAGGGGGGGATCAGCCCCAGCATTTT.

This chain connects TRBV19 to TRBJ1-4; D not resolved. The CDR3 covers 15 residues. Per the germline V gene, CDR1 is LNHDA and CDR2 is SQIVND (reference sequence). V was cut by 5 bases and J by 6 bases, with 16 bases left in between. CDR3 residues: CASSSGRRDHEKLFF. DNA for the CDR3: TGTGCCAGTAGTTCCGGGAGAAGGGATCATGAAAAACTGTTTTTT.

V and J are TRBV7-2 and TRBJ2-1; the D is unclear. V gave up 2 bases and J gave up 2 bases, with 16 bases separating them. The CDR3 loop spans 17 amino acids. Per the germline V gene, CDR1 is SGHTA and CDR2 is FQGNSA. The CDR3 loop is CASSLLARGQPYNEQFF. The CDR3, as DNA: TGTGCCAGCAGCTTACTCGCTAGAGGTCAGCCCTACAATGAGCAGTTCTTC.

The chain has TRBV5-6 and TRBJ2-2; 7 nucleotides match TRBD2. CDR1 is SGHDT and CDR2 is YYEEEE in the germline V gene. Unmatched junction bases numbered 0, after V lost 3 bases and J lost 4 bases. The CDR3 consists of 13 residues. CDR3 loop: CASSWEGTGELFF. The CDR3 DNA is TGTGCCAGCAGCTGGGAGGGCACCGGGGAGCTGTTTTTT.

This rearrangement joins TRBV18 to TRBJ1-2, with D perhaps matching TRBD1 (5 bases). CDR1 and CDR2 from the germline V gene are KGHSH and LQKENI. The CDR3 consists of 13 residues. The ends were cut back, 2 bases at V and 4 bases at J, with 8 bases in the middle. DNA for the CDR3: TGTGCCAGCTCACCAGGGGCTACCTATGGCTACACCTTC. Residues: CASSPGATYGYTF.

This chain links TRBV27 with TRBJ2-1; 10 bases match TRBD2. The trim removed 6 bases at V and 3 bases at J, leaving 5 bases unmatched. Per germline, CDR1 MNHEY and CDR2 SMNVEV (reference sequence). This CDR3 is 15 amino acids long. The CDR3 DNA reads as TGTGCCAGCAGCGGACTAGCGGCGAACTACAATGAGCAGTTCTTC. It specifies CASSGLAANYNEQFF.

The CDR3: CSVDRGRAREQYF. CDR3 sequence (DNA): TGCAGCGTTGACCGCGGGAGGGCCCGGGAGCAGTACTTC. The J gene is TRBJ2-7, the V gene TRBV29-1, with TRBD2 matching over 9 bases. Germline CDR1 SQVTM, CDR2 ANQGSEA. This CDR3 has 13 residues. Trimming took 3 bases from V and 7 from J; bases not matched to a gene: 7.

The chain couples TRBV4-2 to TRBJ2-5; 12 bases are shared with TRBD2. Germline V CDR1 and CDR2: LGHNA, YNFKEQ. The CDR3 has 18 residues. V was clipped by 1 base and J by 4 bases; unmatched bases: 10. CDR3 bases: TGTGCCAGCAGCCAAGGGCGGACTAGCGGGACGTGGGTAGAGACCCAGTACTTC. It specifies CASSQGRTSGTWVETQYF.

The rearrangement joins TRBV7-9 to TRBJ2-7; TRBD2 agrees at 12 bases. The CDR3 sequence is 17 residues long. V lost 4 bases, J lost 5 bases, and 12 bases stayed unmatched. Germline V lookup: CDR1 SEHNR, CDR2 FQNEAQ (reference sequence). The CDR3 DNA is TGTGCCAGCAGCTCCGGGACTAGCGGGCCGCTAAACAACGAGCAGTACTTC. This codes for CASSSGTSGPLNNEQYF. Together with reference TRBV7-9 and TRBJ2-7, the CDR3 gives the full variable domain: DTGVSQNPRHKITKRGQNVTFRCDPISEHNRLYWYRQTLGQGPEFLTYFQNEAQLEKSRLLSDRFSAERPKGSFSTLEIQRTEQGDSAMYLCASSSGTSGPLNNEQYFGPGTRLTVT.

The CDR3 reads CAWSGADRAYEQYF. DNA for the CDR3: TGTGCCTGGAGTGGAGCGGACAGGGCCTACGAGCAGTACTTC. The chain joins TRBV30 to TRBJ2-7; the match to TRBD1 covers 8 bases. The V gene's germline CDR1 is GTSNPN and CDR2 SVGIG (reference sequence). Trimming cost V 1 base and J 2 bases; bases outside gene matches: 4. The CDR3 is 14 residues long. Complete variable domain (other parts from reference TRBV30 and TRBJ2-7): SQTIHQWPATLVQPVGSPLSLECTVEGTSNPNLYWYRQAAGRGLQLLFYSVGIGQISSEVPQNLSASRPQDRQFILSSKKLLLSDSGFYLCAWSGADRAYEQYFGPGTRLTVT.

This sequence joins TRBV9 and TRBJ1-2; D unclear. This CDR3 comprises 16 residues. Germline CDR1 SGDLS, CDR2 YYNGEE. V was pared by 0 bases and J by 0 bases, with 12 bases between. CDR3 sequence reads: CASSVGGSVTNYGYTF. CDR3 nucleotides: TGTGCCAGCAGCGTAGGTGGTTCGGTGACTAACTATGGCTACACCTTC. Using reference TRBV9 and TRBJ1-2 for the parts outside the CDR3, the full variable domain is DSGVTQTPKHLITATGQRVTLRCSPRSGDLSVYWYQQSLDQGLQFLIQYYNGEERAKGNILERFSAQQFPDLHSELNLSSLELGDSALYFCASSVGGSVTNYGYTFGSGTRLTVV.

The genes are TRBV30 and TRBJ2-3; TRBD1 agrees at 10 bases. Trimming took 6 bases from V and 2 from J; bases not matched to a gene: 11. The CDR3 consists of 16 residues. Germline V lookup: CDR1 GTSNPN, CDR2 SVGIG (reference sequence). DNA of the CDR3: TGTGCCTGCCACAATCCGACAGGGGGCAACACAGATACGCAGTATTTT. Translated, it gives CACHNPTGGNTDTQYF.

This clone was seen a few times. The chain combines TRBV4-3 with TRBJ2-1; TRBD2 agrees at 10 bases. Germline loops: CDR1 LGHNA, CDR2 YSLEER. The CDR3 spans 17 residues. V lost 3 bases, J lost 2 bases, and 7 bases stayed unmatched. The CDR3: CASSQRTSGLTYNEQFF. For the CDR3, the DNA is TGCGCCAGCAGCCAGAGGACTAGCGGACTTACCTACAATGAGCAGTTCTTC.

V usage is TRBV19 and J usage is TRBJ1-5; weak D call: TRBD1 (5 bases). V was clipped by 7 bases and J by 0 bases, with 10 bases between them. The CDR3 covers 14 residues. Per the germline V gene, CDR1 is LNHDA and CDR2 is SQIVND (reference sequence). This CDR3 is CASMDKYSNQPQHF. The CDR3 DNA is TGTGCCAGTATGGACAAGTATAGCAATCAGCCCCAGCATTTT.

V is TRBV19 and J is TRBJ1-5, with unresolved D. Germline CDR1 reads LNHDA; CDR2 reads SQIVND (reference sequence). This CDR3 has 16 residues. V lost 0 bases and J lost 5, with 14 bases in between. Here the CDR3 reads CASSIEGSTTYQPQHF. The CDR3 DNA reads TGTGCCAGTAGTATAGAAGGGAGCACAACCTATCAGCCCCAGCATTTT. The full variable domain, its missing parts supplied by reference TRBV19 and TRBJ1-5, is DGGITQSPKYLFRKEGQNVTLSCEQNLNHDAMYWYRQDPGQGLRLIYYSQIVNDFQKGDIAEGYSVSREKKESFPLTVTSAQKNPTAFYLCASSIEGSTTYQPQHFGDGTRLSIL.

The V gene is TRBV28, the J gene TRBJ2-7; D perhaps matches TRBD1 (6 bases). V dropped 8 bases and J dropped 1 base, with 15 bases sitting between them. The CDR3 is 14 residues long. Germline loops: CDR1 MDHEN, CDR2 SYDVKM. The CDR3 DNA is TGTGCCAGCGGACTCGTACAGGGATCCTACGAGCAGTACTTC. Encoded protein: CASGLVQGSYEQYF.